This T cell receptor beta chain stems from a study of CD8 T cells in ankylosing spondylitis (TCRdb year 2017). With regard to the full study: The study set out to find disease-linked TCR variants by profiling T cell receptor beta repertoires in ankylosing spondylitis patients and healthy donors. Peripheral blood was sampled, and synovial fluid was additionally collected from ankylosing spondylitis patients. The full study cohort comprised 25 ankylosing spondylitis patients and some 110 healthy donors. General conclusions and limits of the study: Blood from ankylosing spondylitis patients appeared to be characterized by a TCR beta motif made up of several highly homologous amino acid variants. The disease-linked clones had a CD8+ phenotype and were found at relatively low frequencies in peripheral blood. According to the report, matched synovial fluid samples from ankylosing spondylitis patients were significantly enriched for the disease-linked clones. Some motif variants had previously been reported in the synovial fluid and blood of reactive arthritis patients, which suggests shared mechanisms of disease initiation.

This clonotype has at least ten counts. Its antigen remains unidentified. Within one base of it there is no much larger clone, and no base qualities were kept. Spanning cysteine to phenylalanine, the CDR3 consists of 12 amino acids. Just CDR3 DNA is preserved here, 36 bases in frame from base 1. The junction carries 8 bases between V and J, which are trimmed by 6 bases and 4 bases respectively. The listed sequencing device is Illumina HiSeq 2500. Quantitative 5'-RACE with molecular barcodes was the method used to prepare the TCR beta libraries. The source study handled its data this way. A new computational method, built on a probabilistic model of VDJ rearrangement, was used to identify disease-linked TCR variants. Through fastp at Q25 and MiXCR, TCRdb rebuilt clones from the public reads, retaining in-frame beta chains. When rows share a CDR3 protein, they turn into one entry using the most common DNA and genes. What appears here as the V and J calls and clone size reflects TCRdb's work, not the paper's. The sample records a few hundred thousand distinct CDR3 sequences, around 18% of which are singletons. The ten top clones hold 42% of the sample.

The specimen was blood, either unsorted or a sorted T cell fraction (not recorded which). The TCR was taken from a male donor with ankylosing spondylitis. The V gene is TRBV12-3 or TRBV12-4 and the J gene is TRBJ2-3; tentative D gene TRBD1, with 5 bases matching. DNA sequence: TGTGCCAGCAGGGACATCGCAGATACGCAGTATTTT. Its protein is CASRDIADTQYF.